This passage covers 5 T cell receptor beta chains from one sample sequenced in a study of blood T cells in healthy people across ages. A sample-barcoded 5' primer and a J-beta primer mix were used in a second PCR of roughly 6 to 12 cycles. One entry per CDR3 protein results from TCRdb running MiXCR on the 5' RACE reads. The sample has under 700,000 distinct CDR3 sequences, less than 25% seen once. These data were also reused for a study on T cells of mothers and their children.

The sequenced sample was blood. These receptors came from a boy younger than 18 in good health.

The chain employs TRBV13 and TRBJ2-5, with 15 bases that match TRBD2. The better agreement between TRBJ2-1 and the DNA end casts doubt on the J call. The CDR3 is made up of 18 amino acids. Germline lookup yields CDR1 PRHDT and CDR2 FYEKMQ (reference sequence). The CDR3 DNA follows: TGTGCCAGCACGGAGGGACTAGCGGGGGGCCCCAACTACAATGAGCAGTTCTTC. Protein sequence: CASTEGLAGGPNYNEQFF.

This clonotype was detected only a few times. The chain carries TRBV5-1 and TRBJ2-6; D remains unclear. Germline V gene data show CDR1 as SGHRS and CDR2 as YFSETQ. The V and J ends lost 5 bases and 3 bases respectively, with 6 bases between them. The CDR3 has 13 residues. CDR3 bases: TGCGCCAGCAGTAAACTTGGGGCCAACGTCCTGACTTTC. Protein: CASSKLGANVLTF.

The chain is built from TRBV7-9 and TRBJ2-2, with a possible D match to TRBD2 (6 bases). V gave up 3 bases and J gave up 4 bases, with 12 bases separating them. CDR1 and CDR2 (germline): SEHNR, FQNEAQ (reference sequence). CDR3 length: 15 amino acids. CDR3 bases: TGTGCCAGCAGCTTTGGACTAATGGGCACCGGGGAGCTGTTTTTT. Its protein is CASSFGLMGTGELFF.

In its sample, this clonotype was seen a few times. The genes are TRBV11-3 and TRBJ2-5; D gene unclear. TRBJ2-1 matches the DNA end more closely, so the J call is doubtful. From germline, CDR1 is SGHNT and CDR2 YENEEA. The CDR3 length is 13 residues. CDR3 nucleotides: TGTGCCAGCAGCTTAGGCATTAGGAATGAGCAGTTCTTC. Translating it yields CASSLGIRNEQFF.

This clonotype was picked up many times. The genes are TRBV6-5 and TRBJ2-7; TRBD2 is a possible D gene (5 bases). Trimming took 5 bases from V and 5 from J, leaving 13 bases between them. Per germline, CDR1 MNHEY and CDR2 SVGAGI. There are 13 residues in the CDR3. CDR3 sequence: CASSPTGSDEQYF. In DNA form, the CDR3 reads TGTGCCAGCAGTCCGACGGGGAGCGACGAGCAGTACTTC.